A selection of T cell receptor beta chains follows, all from one sample in a study of T cell repertoires in cytomegalovirus infection. In TCRdb, the reads were re-called with MiXCR into one record per CDR3 protein. Found here are approximately 730,000 distinct CDR3 sequences, about 29% of them singletons; the top ten hold around 13%. Their specific antigens are unknown. The sample consisted of cultured CD8+ T cells from PBMCs, taken from culture after CMV antigen stimulation. Receptors were obtained from a human donor in good health (CMV status not recorded). Some clones in this sample may be carry-over from other donors' samples. CDR3s include the opening cysteine and the closing phenylalanine or tryptophan. A D gene is named only where the DNA matches it firmly. Where a row states a size, it is once, few, many or the class of an expanded clone; other rows omit it.

j_call clone_size d_call v_call cdr3_aa cdr3_nt
TRBJ2-5 many TRBD1 TRBV27 CASSSLQGARGETQYF TGTGCCAGCAGTTCCCTCCAGGGGGCGCGGGGAGAGACCCAGTACTTC
TRBJ2-7 many TRBD1 TRBV7-2 CASSPDSGTGGYEQYF TGTGCCAGCAGCCCCGATTCCGGGACAGGGGGCTACGAGCAGTACTTC
TRBJ2-1 . TRBD2 TRBV12-3/TRBV12-4 CASSLEGLVGFNEQFF TGTGCCAGCAGTTTGGAAGGACTAGTCGGTTTCAATGAGCAGTTCTTC
TRBJ1-1 few TRBD1 TRBV19 CASSGTGIPRRNRNTEAFF TGTGCCAGTTCCGGGACAGGGATTCCCCGGAGGAATCGGAACACTGAAGCTTTCTTT
TRBJ1-1 few . TRBV20-1 CSAEYRAANTEAFF TGCAGTGCTGAATACCGGGCGGCGAACACTGAAGCTTTCTTT
TRBJ2-3 many . TRBV7-8 CASRRSGGGTRDTQYF TGTGCCAGCAGAAGATCTGGCGGAGGGACGAGGGATACGCAGTATTTT
TRBJ1-6 . TRBD1 TRBV2 CASSRTGGSPLHF TGTGCCAGCAGTCGGACAGGGGGGTCACCCCTCCACTTT
TRBJ2-6 few . TRBV7-6 CASSFLYAGANVLTF TGTGCCAGCAGCTTTCTTTACGCTGGGGCCAACGTCCTGACTTTC
TRBJ2-1 many TRBD1 TRBV7-7 CASSSGTGGNNEQFF TGTGCTAGCAGTTCCGGGACAGGGGGGAACAATGAGCAGTTCTTC
TRBJ1-5 few . TRBV6-2/TRBV6-3 CASSYSEGPRGQPQHF TGTGCCAGCAGTTACTCCGAGGGCCCGAGGGGTCAGCCCCAGCATTTT
TRBJ2-7 . . TRBV27 CASSFGWGSYEQYF TGTGCCAGCAGTTTTGGATGGGGCTCCTACGAGCAGTACTTC
TRBJ2-3 once TRBD2 TRBV4-1 CASSQGASGGVLHTQYF TGTGCCAGCAGCCAAGGGGCTAGCGGGGGGGTCTTGCATACGCAGTATTTT
TRBJ1-2 once . TRBV7-9 CATPERGAYGYTF TGTGCCACACCGGAAAGGGGTGCCTATGGCTACACCTTC
TRBJ2-2 few TRBD1 TRBV20-1 CSAAEDRGATGELFF TGCAGTGCGGCGGAGGACAGGGGGGCCACCGGGGAGCTGTTTTTT
TRBJ2-3 few . TRBV7-2 CASSLVQRVTDTQYF TGTGCCAGCAGCTTAGTACAGCGAGTTACAGATACGCAGTATTTT
TRBJ1-2 few TRBD1 TRBV24-1 CATSETGTERNYGYTF TGTGCCACCAGTGAAACCGGGACAGAAAGGAACTATGGCTACACCTTC
TRBJ2-1 . . TRBV5-1 CASSLGRGPHNEQFF TGCGCCAGCAGCTTGGGGAGGGGCCCCCACAATGAGCAGTTCTTC
TRBJ2-5 few TRBD2 TRBV12-3/TRBV12-4 CASSPEKRGPLGTQYF TGTGCCAGCAGCCCCGAAAAGCGGGGACCGTTGGGGACCCAGTACTTC
TRBJ2-5 few . TRBV7-8 CASSSGERVYF TGTGCCAGCAGCTCTGGAGAGAGGGTGTACTTC
TRBJ2-5 once TRBD1 TRBV2 CASSVGQAVQETQYF TGTGCCAGCAGTGTGGGACAGGCGGTACAAGAGACCCAGTACTTC
TRBJ2-5 few TRBD2 TRBV6-6 CASSYKKGTSSETQYF TGTGCCAGCAGTTACAAAAAGGGGACTAGCTCAGAGACCCAGTACTTC
TRBJ1-4 many TRBD1 TRBV7-8 CASSHQTGKYEKLFF TGTGCCAGCAGCCATCAGACAGGGAAATATGAAAAACTGTTTTTT
TRBJ1-5 few . TRBV4-1 CASSQDRGEAQPQHF TGCGCCAGCAGCCAAGATAGAGGGGAGGCTCAGCCCCAGCATTTT
TRBJ1-2 . . TRBV5-4 CASPEWGYGYTF TGTGCCAGCCCGGAGTGGGGTTATGGCTACACCTTC
TRBJ2-6 . . TRBV9 CASRDRGISGANVLTF TGTGCCAGCAGGGACCGGGGGATCTCTGGGGCCAACGTCCTGACTTTC
TRBJ2-5 . TRBD2 TRBV7-2 CASSLTGGLAIQETQYF TGTGCCAGCAGCTTAACGGGCGGACTAGCGATACAAGAGACCCAGTACTTC
TRBJ2-3 . . TRBV9 CASTHGGTPGADTQYF TGTGCCAGCACCCACGGCGGAACTCCGGGGGCAGATACGCAGTATTTT
TRBJ1-2 . . TRBV28 CASSRWGGFNYGYTF TGTGCCAGCAGTCGATGGGGGGGCTTTAACTATGGCTACACCTTC
TRBJ2-5 . . TRBV4-1 CASSQDPSYQETQYF TGCGCCAGCAGCCAAGATCCTAGCTACCAAGAGACCCAGTACTTC
TRBJ1-5 . . TRBV12-3/TRBV12-4 CASSHKGINQPQHF TGTGCCAGCAGCCATAAGGGTATCAATCAGCCCCAGCATTTT
TRBJ1-2 . . TRBV20-1 CSARRLSHRNYGYTF TGCAGTGCTAGGCGTTTATCTCATCGGAACTATGGCTACACCTTC
TRBJ1-1 . TRBD1 TRBV6-5 CASSYFPGGNTEAFF TGTGCCAGCAGTTACTTTCCAGGGGGTAATACTGAAGCTTTCTTT
TRBJ1-1 few TRBD1 TRBV20-1 CSARDRQGVAEAFF TGCAGTGCTAGAGATCGGCAGGGGGTGGCTGAAGCTTTCTTT
TRBJ2-6 few TRBD1 TRBV6-5 CASSYSTGVSGANVLTF TGTGCCAGCAGTTACTCGACAGGGGTCTCTGGGGCCAACGTCCTGACTTTC
TRBJ1-4 . . TRBV18 CASSPPRVSEKLFF TGTGCCAGCTCACCGCCAAGGGTCTCCGAAAAACTGTTTTTT
TRBJ2-2 . . TRBV9 CASSVPWGNTGELFF TGTGCCAGCAGCGTCCCTTGGGGCAACACCGGGGAGCTGTTTTTT
TRBJ2-3 many . TRBV7-9 CASSARGQKDTQYF TGTGCCAGCAGCGCCCGGGGCCAGAAAGATACGCAGTATTTT
TRBJ1-4 . . TRBV6-4 CASSDPTQGGGEKLFF TGTGCCAGCAGTGATCCCACCCAGGGTGGGGGAGAAAAACTGTTTTTT
TRBJ2-7 many . TRBV7-2 CASSLVPWEQYF TGTGCCAGCAGCTTAGTTCCCTGGGAGCAGTACTTC
TRBJ2-6 few . TRBV7-9 CASHRVGANVLTF TGTGCCAGTCACAGGGTTGGGGCCAACGTCCTGACTTTC
TRBJ2-6 . . TRBV28 CASSTVVGAAGSGANVLTF TGTGCCAGCAGTACGGTCGTCGGGGCCGCAGGCTCTGGGGCCAACGTCCTGACTTTC
TRBJ1-6 many . TRBV12-3/TRBV12-4 CASSLIEDLSSYNSPLHF TGTGCCAGCAGTTTAATCGAGGACCTGAGCTCCTATAATTCACCCCTCCACTTT
TRBJ2-1 . TRBD1 TRBV27 CASSLGPGGGNEQFF TGTGCCAGCAGTTTAGGGCCAGGGGGCGGGAATGAGCAGTTCTTC
TRBJ2-5 few TRBD2 TRBV7-2 CASRTAASGEETQYF TGTGCCAGCCGCACCGCGGCTAGCGGGGAGGAGACCCAGTACTTC
TRBJ2-3 few . TRBV24-1 CATSDSPGQTQYF TGTGCCACCAGTGACTCCCCGGGGCAGACGCAGTATTTT
TRBJ1-1 . . TRBV7-9 CASSHPSTGRPEAVF TGTGCCAGCAGCCATCCTTCTACCGGACGGCCTGAAGCTGTCTTT
TRBJ1-4 many . TRBV7-6 CASSLTGGNEKLFF TGTGCCAGCAGCTTAACTGGGGGGAATGAAAAACTGTTTTTT
TRBJ2-6 few . TRBV13 CASSLGYRGANVLTF TGTGCCAGCAGCTTGGGGTACCGTGGGGCCAACGTCCTGACTTTC
TRBJ1-2 few . TRBV7-6 CASSLAVGYTF TGTGCCAGCAGCCTAGCCGTTGGCTACACCTTC
TRBJ1-1 few . TRBV4-1 CASSPQGGPNTEAFF TGCGCCAGCAGCCCCCAGGGCGGTCCGAACACTGAAGCTTTCTTT
TRBJ2-7 few TRBD1 TRBV6-5 CASSYSPGQGYFEQYF TGTGCCAGCAGTTACTCTCCGGGACAGGGGTATTTCGAGCAGTACTTC
TRBJ2-1 many TRBD2 TRBV7-2 CASSLSGLAGWDEQFF TGTGCCAGCAGCTTATCGGGACTAGCGGGGTGGGATGAGCAGTTCTTC
TRBJ2-1 many . TRBV12-5 CASGSVQDRPYNEQFF TGTGCTAGTGGATCCGTCCAAGACAGACCATACAATGAGCAGTTCTTC
TRBJ1-5 . . TRBV19 CASSIDPAFEIDNQPQHF TGTGCCAGTAGTATAGATCCGGCCTTCGAAATAGACAATCAGCCCCAGCATTTT
TRBJ2-5 many TRBD2 TRBV7-2 CASSLSFSGGAQETQYF TGTGCCAGCAGCTTATCGTTTAGCGGGGGGGCTCAAGAGACCCAGTACTTC
TRBJ2-2 few TRBD2 TRBV7-8 CASSSLSGGYTGELFF TGTGCCAGCAGTTCCTTGTCGGGGGGGTACACCGGGGAGCTGTTTTTT
TRBJ2-1 many . TRBV7-9 CASSLVIAHEQFF TGTGCCAGCAGCTTAGTAATAGCTCATGAGCAGTTCTTC